The 13 T cell receptor beta chains listed next were all sequenced from one sample in a study of monozygotic twins with inflammatory bowel disease. One entry per CDR3 protein, without DNA, is what TCRdb gives after re-calling the 5' RACE reads. The sample totals 150,000 or so distinct CDR3 sequences. Sequencing was done on a sample of blood. The receptors stem from a human donor with ulcerative colitis or Crohn's disease, or a healthy co-twin of an affected twin (not recorded which).

The chain's CDR3 is CAISESLWGWQPQHF. The V and J genes are TRBV10-3 and TRBJ1-5; with no DNA, the TCRdb D assignment of TRBD1 cannot be verified. CDR3 length: 15 amino acids. Germline V gives CDR1 ENHRY, CDR2 SYGVKD.

The chain recombines TRBV18 with TRBJ2-3. Germline V CDR1 and CDR2: KGHSH, LQKENI. The length of the CDR3 is 13 residues. The CDR3 here is CVSSPPGTDTQYF.

The rearrangement joins TRBV5-4 to TRBJ2-1; with no DNA, the TCRdb D assignment of TRBD2 cannot be verified. The length of the CDR3 is 14 residues. CDR1 and CDR2 from the germline V gene are SGHNT and YYREEE (reference sequence). CDR3 residues: CASSSSGAYNEQFF.

The chain couples TRBV20-1 to TRBJ2-3; TCRdb names TRBD2, which stays unverified in the absence of DNA. This CDR3 spans 15 amino acids. CDR1 is DFQATT and CDR2 is SNEGSKA in the germline V gene (reference sequence). CDR3 amino acids: CSASPLAGEADTQYF.

The chain recombines TRBV11-2 with TRBJ2-5. This CDR3 spans 15 amino acids. Germline lookup yields CDR1 SGHAT and CDR2 FQNNGV. The CDR3 spells CASSLDLALSETQYF.

This chain connects TRBV9 to TRBJ2-2; the TCRdb D gene call, TRBD2, has no DNA to confirm it. CDR3 size: 22 residues. The germline gives CDR1 SGDLS, CDR2 YYNGEE. The CDR3 sequence: CASSARFLGTSGRGANTGELFF.

The V gene is TRBV5-4, the J gene TRBJ2-7. In germline, CDR1 is SGHNT, CDR2 YYREEE (reference sequence). The CDR3 consists of 16 residues. The chain's CDR3 is CASSQLLGPSSYEQYF.

V usage is TRBV10-2 and J usage is TRBJ1-1; the TCRdb call, TRBD1, lacks DNA for checking. This CDR3 spans 15 amino acids. Germline V gene sequence: CDR1 WSHSY, CDR2 SAAADI. The CDR3 sequence is CASSAYANQGPEAFF.

J is TRBJ2-1 and V is TRBV5-1; TCRdb outputs TRBD2, but without DNA this stays unchecked. The length of the CDR3 is 16 residues. Per the germline V gene, CDR1 is SGHRS and CDR2 is YFSETQ. The CDR3 sequence is CASSFLLRTSGNEQFF.

The rearrangement uses TRBV6-1 and TRBJ2-7; TCRdb reports TRBD1, a call that lacks DNA to check it against. The CDR3 is 15 residues long. Germline V gene data show CDR1 as MNHNS and CDR2 as SASEGT. CDR3: CASSPTGVILYEQYF.

This chain links TRBV29-1 with TRBJ1-1; TCRdb proposes TRBD1, but this gene call is untestable without DNA. Germline CDR1 is SQVTM and CDR2 is ANQGSEA. The length of the CDR3 is 11 residues. The CDR3 reads CSVTGSGGAFF.

The chain couples TRBV20-1 to TRBJ2-3; the TRBD2 assignment by TCRdb is unverifiable without DNA. CDR1 and CDR2 (germline): DFQATT, SNEGSKA (reference sequence). CDR3 size: 16 residues. CDR3 sequence reads: CSARDLGTSGRDTQYF.

This chain joins TRBV5-6 and TRBJ2-7; TCRdb reports TRBD1, a call that lacks DNA to check it against. There are 13 residues in the CDR3. The V gene's germline CDR1 is SGHDT and CDR2 YYEEEE. The chain's CDR3 is CASSWRGLYEQYF.